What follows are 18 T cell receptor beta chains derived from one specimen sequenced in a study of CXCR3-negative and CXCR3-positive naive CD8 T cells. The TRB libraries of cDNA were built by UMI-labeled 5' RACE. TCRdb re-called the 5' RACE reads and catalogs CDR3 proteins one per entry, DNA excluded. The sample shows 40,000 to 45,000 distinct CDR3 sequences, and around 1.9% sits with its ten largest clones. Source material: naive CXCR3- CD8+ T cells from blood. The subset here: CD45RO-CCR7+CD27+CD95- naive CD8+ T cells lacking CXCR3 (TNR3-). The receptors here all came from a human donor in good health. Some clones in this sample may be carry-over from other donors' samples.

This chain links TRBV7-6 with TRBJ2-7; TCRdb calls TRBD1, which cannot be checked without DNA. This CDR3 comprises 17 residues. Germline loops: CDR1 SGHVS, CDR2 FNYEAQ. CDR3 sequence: CASSLGTGGSGVGEQYF.

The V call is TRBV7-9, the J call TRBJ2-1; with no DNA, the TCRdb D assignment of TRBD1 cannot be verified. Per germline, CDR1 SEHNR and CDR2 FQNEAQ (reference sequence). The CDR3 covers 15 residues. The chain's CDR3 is CASSSGQGGYNEQFF.

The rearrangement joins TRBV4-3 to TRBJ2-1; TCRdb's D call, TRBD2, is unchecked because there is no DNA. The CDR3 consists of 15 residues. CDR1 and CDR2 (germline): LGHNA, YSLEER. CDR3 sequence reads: CASSQRLAEYNEQFF.

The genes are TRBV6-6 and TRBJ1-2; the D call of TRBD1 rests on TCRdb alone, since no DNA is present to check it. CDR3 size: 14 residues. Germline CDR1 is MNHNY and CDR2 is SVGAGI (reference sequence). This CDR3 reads CAFSYAGSDYGYTF.

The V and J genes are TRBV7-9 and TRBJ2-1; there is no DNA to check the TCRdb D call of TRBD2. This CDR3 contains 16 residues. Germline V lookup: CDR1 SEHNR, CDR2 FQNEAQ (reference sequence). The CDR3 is CASSFQREGQGEEQFF.

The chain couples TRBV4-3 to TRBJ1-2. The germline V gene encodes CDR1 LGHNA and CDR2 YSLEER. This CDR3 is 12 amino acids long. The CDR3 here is CASSQDFGGYTF.

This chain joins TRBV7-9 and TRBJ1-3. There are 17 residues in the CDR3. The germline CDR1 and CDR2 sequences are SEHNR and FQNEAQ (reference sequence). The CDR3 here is CASSLLETGFSGNTIYF. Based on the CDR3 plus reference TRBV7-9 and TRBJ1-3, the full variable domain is DTGVSQNPRHKITKRGQNVTFRCDPISEHNRLYWYRQTLGQGPEFLTYFQNEAQLEKSRLLSDRFSAERPKGSFSTLEIQRTEQGDSAMYLCASSLLETGFSGNTIYFGEGSWLTVV.

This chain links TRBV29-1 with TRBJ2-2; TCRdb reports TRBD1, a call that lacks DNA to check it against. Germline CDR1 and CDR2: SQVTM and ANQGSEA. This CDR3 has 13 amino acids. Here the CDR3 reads CSVEATGPGELFF.

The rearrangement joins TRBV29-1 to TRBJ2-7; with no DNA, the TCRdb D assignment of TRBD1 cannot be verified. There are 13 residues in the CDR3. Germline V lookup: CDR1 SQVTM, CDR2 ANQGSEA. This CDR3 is CSVTAQGDYEQYF.

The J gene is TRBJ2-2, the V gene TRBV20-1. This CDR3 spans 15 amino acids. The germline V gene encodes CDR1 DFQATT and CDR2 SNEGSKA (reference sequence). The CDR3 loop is CSARDQARSTGELFF.

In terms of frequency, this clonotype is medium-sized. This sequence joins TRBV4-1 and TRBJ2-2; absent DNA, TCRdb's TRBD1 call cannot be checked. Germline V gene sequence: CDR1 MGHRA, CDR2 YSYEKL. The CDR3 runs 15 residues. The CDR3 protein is CASSLGQPNTGELFF.

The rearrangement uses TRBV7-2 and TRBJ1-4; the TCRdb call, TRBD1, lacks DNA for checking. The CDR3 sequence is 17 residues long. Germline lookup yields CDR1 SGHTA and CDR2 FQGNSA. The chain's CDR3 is CASSAVPGQGPGEKLFF.

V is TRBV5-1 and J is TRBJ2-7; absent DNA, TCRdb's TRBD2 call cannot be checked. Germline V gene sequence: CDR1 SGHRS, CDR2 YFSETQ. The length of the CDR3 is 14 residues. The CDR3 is CASSLATTSYEQYF.

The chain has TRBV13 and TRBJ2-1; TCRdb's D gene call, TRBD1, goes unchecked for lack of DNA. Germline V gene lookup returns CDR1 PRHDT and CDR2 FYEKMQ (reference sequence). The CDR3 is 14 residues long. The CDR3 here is CASSPLGPADEQFF.

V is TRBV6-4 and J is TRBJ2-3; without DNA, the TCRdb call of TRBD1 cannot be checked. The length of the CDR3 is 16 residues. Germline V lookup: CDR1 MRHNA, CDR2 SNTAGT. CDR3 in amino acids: CASSDSSRGSTDTQYF.

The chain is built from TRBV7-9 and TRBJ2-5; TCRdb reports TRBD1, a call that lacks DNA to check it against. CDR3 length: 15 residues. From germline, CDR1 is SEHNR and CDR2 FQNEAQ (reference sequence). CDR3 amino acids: CASSLGTGSEETQYF. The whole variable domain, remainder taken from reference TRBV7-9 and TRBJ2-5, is DTGVSQNPRHKITKRGQNVTFRCDPISEHNRLYWYRQTLGQGPEFLTYFQNEAQLEKSRLLSDRFSAERPKGSFSTLEIQRTEQGDSAMYLCASSLGTGSEETQYFGPGTRLLVL.

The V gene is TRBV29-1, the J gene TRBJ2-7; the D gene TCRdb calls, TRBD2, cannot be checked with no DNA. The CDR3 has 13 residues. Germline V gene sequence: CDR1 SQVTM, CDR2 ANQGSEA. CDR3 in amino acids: CSAATSGSYEQYF.

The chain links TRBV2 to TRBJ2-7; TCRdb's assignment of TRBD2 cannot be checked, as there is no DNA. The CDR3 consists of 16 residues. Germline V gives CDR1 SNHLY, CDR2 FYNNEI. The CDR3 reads CASGGPATSGLCEQYF.